A selection of T cell receptor beta chains follows, all from one sample in a study of CD8+CD57+ T cells in acquired aplastic anemia. From the reads, TCRdb called clonotypes with MiXCR, one entry per CDR3 protein. The table lists approximately 80,000 distinct CDR3 sequences, around 70% of them singletons. The specimen sequenced was sorted CD4+, CD8+, or CD8+CD57+ T cells (not recorded which) from PBMCs. Receptors were obtained from a human donor with aplastic anemia. The CDR3 runs from the conserved cysteine through the conserved F or W. The D gene is left open where the match is weak. The size of a clone is reported for some rows only, either as once, few or many, or as a class for expanded clones.

j_call v_call clone_size d_call cdr3_aa cdr3_nt
TRBJ2-4 TRBV15 many . CATSSPPFNIQYF TGTGCCACCAGCAGCCCCCCCTTCAACATTCAGTACTTC
TRBJ2-1 TRBV20-1 . . CSASPPSRTVYNEQFF TGCAGTGCTAGTCCCCCCAGCCGAACAGTCTACAATGAGCAGTTCTTC
TRBJ2-1 TRBV25-1 . . CASSEAGSSYNEQFF TGTGCCAGCAGTGAAGCAGGAAGCTCCTACAATGAGCAGTTCTTC
TRBJ2-3 TRBV10-1 . . CASSEQIADTQYF TGCGCCAGCAGTGAGCAAATTGCAGATACGCAGTATTTT
TRBJ2-7 TRBV7-8 . . CASSSLSYEQYF TGTGCCAGCAGCTCCCTCTCCTACGAGCAGTACTTC
TRBJ1-1 TRBV6-1 . . CASFKRSTEAFF TGTGCCAGCTTCAAGAGGAGCACTGAAGCTTTCTTT
TRBJ2-7 TRBV27 . . CASSLGGEGYEQYF TGTGCCAGCAGTTTAGGGGGAGAAGGCTACGAGCAGTACTTC
TRBJ1-2 TRBV20-1 once . CSARGLWGYGYTF TGCAGTGCTAGAGGTCTTTGGGGTTATGGCTACACCTTC
TRBJ1-1 TRBV7-9 . . CASSLATPTEAFF TGTGCCAGCAGCTTAGCCACACCGACTGAAGCTTTCTTT
TRBJ1-2 TRBV6-1 . . CASNDLGQLYGYTF TGTGCCAGCAACGACCTTGGACAGCTCTATGGCTACACCTTC
TRBJ2-7 TRBV10-3 . TRBD1 CAISEGTGTYEQYF TGTGCCATCAGTGAAGGGACAGGGACCTACGAGCAGTACTTC
TRBJ2-7 TRBV19 few TRBD1 CASSMSGGSYEQYF TGTGCCAGTAGTATGTCAGGGGGTTCCTACGAGCAGTACTTC
TRBJ2-1 TRBV2 few . CASGRDSGLKDEQFF TGTGCCAGCGGGCGGGACTCCGGTTTAAAAGATGAGCAGTTCTTC
TRBJ1-2 TRBV2 many TRBD1 CASMLEGATIQDGYTF TGTGCCAGCATGTTAGAGGGGGCAACTATACAAGATGGCTACACCTTC
TRBJ1-1 TRBV29-1 few . CSVESEALINTEAFF TGCAGCGTTGAATCTGAGGCCCTAATTAACACTGAAGCTTTCTTT
TRBJ2-7 TRBV2 . . CASSVLGGAEQYF TGTGCCAGCAGTGTTTTAGGTGGTGCTGAGCAGTACTTC
TRBJ1-1 TRBV9 . . CASSPRGNMNTEAFF TGTGCCAGCAGCCCTCGAGGGAATATGAACACTGAAGCTTTCTTT
TRBJ1-2 TRBV15 many . CATSTRGTRGYTF TGTGCCACCAGTACCCGGGGGACCCGCGGCTACACCTTC
TRBJ1-1 TRBV7-3 few . CASSLGSGTEAFF TGTGCCAGCAGCTTAGGGTCGGGCACTGAAGCTTTCTTT
TRBJ1-6 TRBV4-2 once . CASSQGDAGGSPLHF TGTGCCAGCAGCCAAGGGGACGCCGGAGGGTCACCCCTCCACTTT
TRBJ2-3 TRBV7-2 . TRBD2 CASSLASGGADTQYF TGTGCCAGCAGCTTAGCTAGCGGGGGGGCAGATACGCAGTATTTT
TRBJ2-2 TRBV2 . TRBD1 CASRVQGALGGELFF TGTGCCAGCAGGGTACAGGGGGCGCTGGGCGGGGAGCTGTTTTTT
TRBJ2-1 TRBV7-8 . . CASSQGSIEQFF TGCGCCAGCAGCCAAGGATCCATTGAGCAGTTCTTC
TRBJ2-7 TRBV7-8 few . CASRGVAYEQYF TGTGCCAGCAGGGGGGTCGCCTACGAGCAGTACTTC
TRBJ1-2 TRBV7-3 . . CASSYIGGWDGYTF TGTGCCAGCAGTTACATCGGGGGGTGGGATGGCTACACCTTC
TRBJ1-6 TRBV10-2 once TRBD1 CASSYRGGSPLHF TGCGCCAGCAGTTACAGGGGGGGCTCACCCCTCCACTTT
TRBJ2-5 TRBV3-1 . TRBD2 CASTQLAGVAQYF TGTGCCAGCACGCAACTAGCGGGAGTGGCCCAGTACTTC
TRBJ1-1 TRBV19 . . CASSIDRGTEAFF TGTGCCAGTAGTATAGACAGGGGCACTGAAGCTTTCTTT
TRBJ2-7 TRBV24-1 . TRBD1 CATSEPGGFEQYF TGTGCCACCAGTGAACCAGGGGGCTTCGAGCAGTACTTC
TRBJ2-1 TRBV24-1 . TRBD2 CATSDRTSGYSSYNEQFF TGTGCCACCAGTGACCGGACTAGCGGGTACAGCTCCTACAATGAGCAGTTCTTC
TRBJ1-1 TRBV4-3 . TRBD1 CASSHGLTGVMNTEAFF TGCGCCAGCAGCCACGGACTTACAGGGGTTATGAACACTGAAGCTTTCTTT
TRBJ1-1 TRBV10-3 few . CAIRDRTVNTEAFF TGTGCCATCAGGGACAGAACAGTGAACACTGAAGCTTTCTTT
TRBJ2-3 TRBV4-2 once . CASSQGSANTDTQYF TGTGCCAGCAGCCAAGGTTCTGCGAACACAGATACGCAGTATTTT
TRBJ1-2 TRBV2 . . CASSEGAGYGYTF TGTGCCAGCAGTGAAGGGGCAGGCTATGGCTACACCTTC
TRBJ2-7 TRBV5-4 . . CASSLAQRGALKEQYF TGTGCCAGCAGCTTGGCCCAGAGGGGCGCACTGAAGGAGCAGTACTTC
TRBJ2-7 TRBV29-1 . . CSVMGGSYEQYF TGCAGCGTTATGGGGGGATCCTACGAGCAGTACTTC
TRBJ2-7 TRBV5-1 . . CASSLAPDSYEQYF TGCGCCAGCAGCTTGGCCCCTGACTCCTACGAGCAGTACTTC
TRBJ2-1 TRBV11-2 . . CASSYTLGRSDEQFF TGTGCCAGCAGCTATACATTGGGGAGATCGGATGAGCAGTTCTTC
TRBJ1-5 TRBV10-2 . TRBD1 CASSESGGRLQPQHF TGCGCCAGCAGTGAGTCAGGGGGCAGGCTTCAGCCCCAGCATTTT
TRBJ2-7 TRBV7-9 . . CASSLVNEQYF TGTGCCAGCAGCTTAGTTAACGAGCAGTACTTC
TRBJ2-1 TRBV11-2 many TRBD2 CASSLGTSGSLINEQFF TGTGCCAGCAGCTTAGGGACTAGCGGGAGCTTGATTAATGAGCAGTTCTTC
TRBJ1-3 TRBV14 . . CASSQQDFSGNTIYF TGTGCCAGCAGCCAACAGGATTTCTCTGGAAACACCATATATTTT
TRBJ1-1 TRBV29-1 once . CSVSRVISTEAFF TGCAGCGTTTCCAGGGTTATAAGCACTGAAGCTTTCTTT
TRBJ1-2 TRBV7-2 . . CASSSYGYTF TGTGCCAGCAGCTCGTATGGCTACACCTTC
TRBJ2-2 TRBV5-1 . TRBD2 CASSSLAGGVHTGELFF TGCGCCAGCAGCTCCCTAGCGGGAGGGGTTCACACCGGGGAGCTGTTTTTT
TRBJ2-7 TRBV10-1 few TRBD1 CASILDRDPLEQYF TGCGCCAGCATACTGGACAGGGATCCCCTCGAGCAGTACTTC
TRBJ2-7 TRBV15 . . CATSGWTPYEQYF TGTGCCACCAGCGGGTGGACACCCTACGAGCAGTACTTC
TRBJ1-1 TRBV11-3 . . CASSLDPDGYTEAFF TGTGCCAGCAGCTTAGACCCCGATGGCTACACTGAAGCTTTCTTT
TRBJ1-6 TRBV11-1 . . CASSQGPGDSPLHF TGTGCCAGCAGCCAAGGCCCCGGGGATTCACCCCTCCACTTT
TRBJ1-1 TRBV25-1 . TRBD1 CASVRTGAPEAFF TGTGCCAGCGTTAGGACAGGCGCACCTGAAGCTTTCTTT
TRBJ2-1 TRBV5-6 . TRBD2 CASSGTSGLNEQFF TGTGCCAGCAGCGGAACTAGCGGACTCAATGAGCAGTTCTTC
TRBJ1-6 TRBV5-1 . . CASSLRRSSYNSPLHF TGCGCCAGCAGCCTTCGGCGGAGCTCCTATAATTCACCCCTCCACTTT